Listed here is a single T cell receptor (beta chain). The trim removed 5 bases at V and 15 bases at J, leaving 11 bases unmatched. Looked up from germline, CDR1 is LGHDT and CDR2 is YNNKEL (reference sequence). The CDR3 is made up of 13 amino acids. The sample belongs to a study of T cell responses to AZD1222 COVID-19 vaccine. TCRdb keeps only in-frame clones here, not all; method: immunoSEQ multiplex PCR. This table has around 140,000 clones, 80% to 95% appearing once. The chain combines TRBV3-1 (or the pseudogene TRBV3-2) with TRBJ2-1; 9 nucleotides agree with TRBD1. This clonotype originated in an adult in good health. The material sequenced was peripheral blood, taken on day 0 of AZD1222 vaccination. The CDR3 is CASSDSGTGFTFF. CDR3 sequence (DNA): TGTGCCAGCAGCGACAGCGGGACAGGGTTTACGTTCTTC.